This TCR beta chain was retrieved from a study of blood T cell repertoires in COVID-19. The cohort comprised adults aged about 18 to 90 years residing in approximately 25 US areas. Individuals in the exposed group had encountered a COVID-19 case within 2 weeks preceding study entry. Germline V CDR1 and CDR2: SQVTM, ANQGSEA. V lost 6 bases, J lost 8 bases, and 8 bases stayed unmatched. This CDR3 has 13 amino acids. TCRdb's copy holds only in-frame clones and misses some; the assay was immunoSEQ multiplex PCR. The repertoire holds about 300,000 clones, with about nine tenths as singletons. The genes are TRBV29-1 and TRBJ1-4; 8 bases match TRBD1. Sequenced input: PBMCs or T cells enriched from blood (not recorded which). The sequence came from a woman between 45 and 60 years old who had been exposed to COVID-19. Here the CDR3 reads CSVLDRDREKLFF. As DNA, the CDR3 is TGCAGCGTGTTGGACAGGGATAGAGAAAAACTGTTTTTT. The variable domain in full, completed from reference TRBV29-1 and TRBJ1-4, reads SAVISQKPSRDICQRGTSLTIQCQVDSQVTMMFWYRQQPGQSLTLIATANQGSEATYESGFVIDKFPISRPNLTFSTLTVSNMSPEDSSIYLCSVLDRDREKLFFGSGTQLSVL.